The subject of this entry is one T cell receptor beta chain. This record belongs to a study of patients and donors after allogeneic stem cell transplantation. This CDR3 comprises 11 residues. Germline-derived CDR1 and CDR2 are DFQATT and SNEGSKA (reference sequence). Deletions cut 0 bases from V and 6 bases from J, with 4 bases between. From the RT-PCR reads, TCRdb called clonotypes with MiXCR, one entry per CDR3 protein. Of about 150,000 distinct CDR3 sequences detected, about two fifths appear once; the ten largest clones hold about 50%. Sequencing used blood, either unsorted or a sorted T cell fraction (not recorded which). The TCR comes from a human donor who was either an allogeneic HSCT recipient or a stem cell or donor lymphocyte infusion donor (not recorded which). It is not recorded whose cells these are; they may come from a transplant donor. The rearrangement joins TRBV20-1 to TRBJ2-3; D is ambiguous. The CDR3 region is CSARERDTQYF. The DNA of the CDR3 is TGCAGTGCTAGAGAAAGGGATACGCAGTATTTT.